This entry concerns a single TCR beta chain. This sample was taken from a study of blood T cell repertoires in COVID-19. Study-wide background: Specimens from acute and convalescent COVID-19 originated in the United States, Italy and Spain. T cells, B-cell-depleted T cells, or PBMCs supplied cDNA or gDNA.

The CDR3 is 15 amino acids. In germline, CDR1 is SGHNT, CDR2 YYREEE (reference sequence). V shed 4 bases, J shed 7 bases, and the junction held 12 bases outside the gene matches. Per the study methods: Amplification of reference gene primers was used by the study to estimate nucleated cell counts. The data were produced by immunoSEQ multiplex PCR, yet TCRdb's version contains in-frame clones alone and is incomplete. V, J and clone size are taken as reported in that table, and D and trimming were inferred from the DNA itself. The sample includes 150,000 to 190,000 clones, 70% to 85% of them seen just once.

J is TRBJ1-1 and V is TRBV5-4, with TRBD1 matching over 8 bases. This TCR was recovered from a woman between 45 and 60 years old with acute or convalescent COVID-19. Sequencing input: peripheral blood. The CDR3 spells CASSQQLGTGREAFF. CDR3 nucleotide sequence: TGTGCCAGCAGCCAGCAGCTTGGGACAGGCCGTGAAGCTTTCTTT. Using reference TRBV5-4 and TRBJ1-1 for the parts outside the CDR3, the full variable domain is ETGVTQSPTHLIKTRGQQVTLRCSSQSGHNTVSWYQQALGQGPQFIFQYYREEENGRGNFPPRFSGLQFPNYSSELNVNALELDDSALYLCASSQQLGTGREAFFGQGTRLTVV.